This is a list of T cell receptor beta chains from one sample in a study of shared clonotypes between healthy human individuals. Only in-frame clones appear in the TCRdb table, and some are missing; sequencing was by immunoSEQ multiplex PCR. Here the sample spans roughly 1 million clones, around three quarters being singletons. Sequencing used memory CD4+ T cells from PBMCs. These receptor sequences come from a young man in good health. Some clones in this sample may be carry-over from other donors' samples. Each CDR3 is given without its conserved first and last residue.

v_gene,CDR3aa
TRBV2,ASIGSSGANVLT
TRBV6-5,ASSREFTDTQY
TRBV2,ASSELGSGNTQY
TRBV4-1,ASSQGTERAYNEQF
TRBV9,ASSVRGGNEAF
TRBV30,AWSGWGAEEKLF
TRBV11-3,ASSWTATGELF
TRBV7-8,ASSSISTGGRGNTIY
TRBV19,ASSIFTSGPQPQH
TRBV7-2,ASSPELAGGYEQY
TRBV28,ASSRPVGTQY
TRBV10-3,AISHSSYEQY
TRBV5-1,ASSTLGQGGDEQY
TRBV4-1,ASSQSPHAGSGANVLT
TRBV6-1,ASRYNEQF
TRBV5-1,ASSLTPTDQGGNTIY
TRBV7-3,ASSLSEGMNTEAF
TRBV3-1/TRBV3-2,ASSHPP
TRBV9,ASSPRPGVDSGGYT
TRBV5-8,ASTERSSHKNIQY
TRBV28,ATSFGGPEKPQH
TRBV28,ASSQTSPGTQY
TRBV4-1,ASSQERAGGFYEQY
TRBV21-1,ASNCNCWTSSRSPYEQY
TRBV10-2,ASSEPPPGTGGGYT
TRBV5-1,ASSLVTVNSGANVLT
TRBV18,ASSPGTSVYEQY
TRBV5-1,ASSFQAGKNYEQY
TRBV5-4,ASRIGVANTGELF
TRBV6-1,ASSDYPGQGADTQY
TRBV27,ASSPQGGGYT
TRBV7-3,ASSSAGTGELF
TRBV19,ASSSLAGGRHTGELF
TRBV9,ASSVGWGENEKLF
TRBV7-9,ASSPPEGYWSYEQY
TRBV27,ASSQSGTPGEQY
TRBV10-2,ASSIRLAGHPKGGELF
TRBV6-5,ASTGTGVGNEQF
TRBV11-2,ASSPSSYNEQF
TRBV5-1,ASTAQETQY
TRBV4-2,ASSQVSQTYTSNEQF
TRBV27,ASRRQGPYEGYT
TRBV2,ASSERSYEQY
TRBV4-3,ASSRPVQGGYGYT
TRBV6-6,ASRQLASTDTQY
TRBV19,ASSMGGSNTEAF
TRBV2,ASRLRVFNEQF
TRBV5-8,ASSPVGVYQPQH
TRBV6-5,ASSSGQGLNIQY
TRBV19,ASHLGISSRDTQY
TRBV13,ASSPRTGGDTQY
TRBV6-1,AGRDSGGTSYEQY